These T cell receptor beta chains were read from a single sample in a study of technical replicates of blood from several donors. Some clones are missing from TCRdb's copy, which holds only in-frame ones; the method was immunoSEQ multiplex PCR. The sample shows over 85,000 clones, about 95% of them seen only once. Sequenced material: T cells isolated from PBMCs. Receptors originate from a human donor in good health. CDR3s include the opening cysteine and the closing phenylalanine or tryptophan. A D gene is named only where the DNA matches it firmly. Clone sizes are given selectively: once, few, many, or a class where the clone is expanded.

abundance: .
len: 14
d_gene: TRBD2
v_gene: TRBV5-4
j_gene: TRBJ2-1
CDR3aa: CASSYPSGSNEQFF
CDR3nt: TGTGCCAGCAGCTATCCTAGCGGGAGTAATGAGCAGTTCTTC

abundance: .
len: 14
d_gene: .
v_gene: TRBV7-9
j_gene: TRBJ1-1
CDR3aa: CASNHLGGNTEAFF
CDR3nt: TGTGCCAGCAACCACCTAGGGGGTAACACTGAAGCTTTCTTT

abundance: .
len: 15
d_gene: TRBD2
v_gene: TRBV7-2
j_gene: TRBJ2-1
CDR3aa: CASSFRTSGRNEQFF
CDR3nt: TGTGCCAGCAGCTTCAGGACTAGCGGGAGGAATGAGCAGTTCTTC

abundance: .
len: 13
d_gene: .
v_gene: TRBV10-3
j_gene: TRBJ2-3
CDR3aa: CAIGQLSTDTQYF
CDR3nt: TGTGCCATCGGACAACTAAGCACAGATACGCAGTATTTT

abundance: .
len: 13
d_gene: TRBD1
v_gene: TRBV27
j_gene: TRBJ2-7
CDR3aa: CASSQNRGNEQYF
CDR3nt: TGTGCCAGCAGTCAAAACAGGGGAAATGAGCAGTACTTC

abundance: .
len: 15
d_gene: .
v_gene: TRBV7-2
j_gene: TRBJ1-1
CDR3aa: CASSLGRQVQAEAFF
CDR3nt: TGTGCCAGCAGCTTAGGGAGACAGGTTCAGGCAGAAGCTTTCTTT

abundance: once
len: 16
d_gene: TRBD2
v_gene: TRBV19
j_gene: TRBJ2-7
CDR3aa: CASSRVAGARAYEQYF
CDR3nt: TGTGCCAGTAGTAGGGTAGCGGGAGCCCGAGCCTACGAGCAGTACTTC

abundance: once
len: 12
d_gene: .
v_gene: TRBV29-1
j_gene: TRBJ2-7
CDR3aa: CSVGTGSHEQYF
CDR3nt: TGCAGCGTTGGTACAGGGTCCCACGAGCAGTACTTC

abundance: .
len: 11
d_gene: .
v_gene: TRBV28
j_gene: TRBJ2-7
CDR3aa: CASRGVYEQYF
CDR3nt: TGTGCCAGCAGGGGAGTATACGAGCAGTACTTC

abundance: .
len: 13
d_gene: .
v_gene: TRBV9
j_gene: TRBJ1-5
CDR3aa: CASSVDNNQPQHF
CDR3nt: TGTGCCAGCAGCGTGGACAACAATCAGCCCCAGCATTTT

abundance: .
len: 14
d_gene: .
v_gene: TRBV7-2
j_gene: TRBJ2-5
CDR3aa: CASSLRRALETQYF
CDR3nt: TGTGCCAGCAGCCTGAGGCGGGCCCTGGAGACCCAGTACTTC

abundance: .
len: 12
d_gene: .
v_gene: TRBV28
j_gene: TRBJ1-5
CDR3aa: CASSSRGQPQHF
CDR3nt: TGTGCCAGCAGCTCCAGGGGACAGCCCCAGCATTTT

abundance: .
len: 14
d_gene: TRBD1
v_gene: TRBV6-5
j_gene: TRBJ2-7
CDR3aa: CASSSGTAPYEQYF
CDR3nt: TGTGCCAGCAGTTCTGGGACAGCTCCCTACGAGCAGTACTTC

abundance: few
len: 15
d_gene: .
v_gene: TRBV2
j_gene: TRBJ2-7
CDR3aa: CASSPIARGRGEQYF
CDR3nt: TGTGCCAGCAGCCCAATAGCCAGGGGCCGAGGGGAGCAGTACTTC

abundance: .
len: 15
d_gene: TRBD1
v_gene: TRBV27
j_gene: TRBJ1-4
CDR3aa: CASSSRQGMDEKLFF
CDR3nt: TGTGCCAGCAGTTCTAGACAGGGGATGGATGAAAAACTGTTTTTT

abundance: .
len: 14
d_gene: TRBD2
v_gene: TRBV6-5
j_gene: TRBJ2-1
CDR3aa: CASALAGGPNEQFF
CDR3nt: TGTGCCAGCGCCCTAGCGGGAGGTCCCAATGAGCAGTTCTTC

abundance: .
len: 12
d_gene: .
v_gene: TRBV5-1
j_gene: TRBJ2-7
CDR3aa: CASSLAGAEQYF
CDR3nt: TGCGCCAGCAGCTTGGCAGGGGCCGAGCAGTACTTC

abundance: .
len: 15
d_gene: .
v_gene: TRBV28
j_gene: TRBJ1-1
CDR3aa: CASSSSQSGGTEAFF
CDR3nt: TGTGCCAGCAGTTCCTCCCAAAGCGGTGGCACTGAAGCTTTCTTT

abundance: .
len: 14
d_gene: .
v_gene: TRBV11-2
j_gene: TRBJ1-5
CDR3aa: CASSLLGGNQPQHF
CDR3nt: TGTGCCAGCAGCTTACTGGGCGGCAATCAGCCCCAGCATTTT

abundance: .
len: 16
d_gene: TRBD2
v_gene: TRBV14
j_gene: TRBJ2-3
CDR3aa: CASSQGLAGRTDTQYF
CDR3nt: TGTGCCAGCAGCCAAGGACTAGCGGGCCGGACAGATACGCAGTATTTT

abundance: .
len: 16
d_gene: TRBD1
v_gene: TRBV25-1
j_gene: TRBJ2-7
CDR3aa: CASSDWTGLETYEQYF
CDR3nt: TGTGCCAGCAGTGATTGGACAGGTTTAGAGACCTACGAGCAGTACTTC

abundance: .
len: 16
d_gene: .
v_gene: TRBV28
j_gene: TRBJ2-3
CDR3aa: CASSLYPRRETDTQYF
CDR3nt: TGTGCCAGCAGTTTATATCCCCGGAGGGAAACAGATACGCAGTATTTT